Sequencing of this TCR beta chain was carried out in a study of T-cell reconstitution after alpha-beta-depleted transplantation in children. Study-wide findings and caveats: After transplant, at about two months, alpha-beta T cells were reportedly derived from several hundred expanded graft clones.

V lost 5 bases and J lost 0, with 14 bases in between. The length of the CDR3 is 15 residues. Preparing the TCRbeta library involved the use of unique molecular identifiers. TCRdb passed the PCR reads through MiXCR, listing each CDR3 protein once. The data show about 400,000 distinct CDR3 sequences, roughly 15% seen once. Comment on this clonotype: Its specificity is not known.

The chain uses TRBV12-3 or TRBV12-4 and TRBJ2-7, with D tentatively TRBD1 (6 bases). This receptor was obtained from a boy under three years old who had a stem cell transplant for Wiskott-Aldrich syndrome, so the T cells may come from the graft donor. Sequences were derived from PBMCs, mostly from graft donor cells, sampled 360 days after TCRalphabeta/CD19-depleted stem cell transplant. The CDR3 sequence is CASSHPPGHSYEQYF. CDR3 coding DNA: TGTGCCAGCAGTCATCCTCCGGGACACTCCTACGAGCAGTACTTC.